This T cell receptor beta chain was observed in a study of early T cells in non-severe SARS-CoV-2 infection. Individual cDNA molecules carried attached unique molecular identifiers. TCRdb used MiXCR to reprocess the 5' RACE reads, holding one entry per CDR3 protein. This table has 64,000 or so distinct CDR3 sequences, around 14% appearing once. Input material: whole blood. The source is an adult who was a healthcare worker with PCR-confirmed SARS-CoV-2 infection or an uninfected control (not recorded which).

Here the CDR3 DNA reads TGTGCCAGCAGCCCTGGGAGGGGGACCTACGAGCAGTACTTC. Amino acids: CASSPGRGTYEQYF. The chain links TRBV5-4 to TRBJ2-7; maybe TRBD2 (7 bases). The V end lost 4 bases, the J end lost 2 bases, and 13 bases lay between the germline ends. This CDR3 comprises 14 residues. Looked up from germline, CDR1 is SGHNT and CDR2 is YYREEE (reference sequence).